The rows below give T cell receptor beta chains drawn from one sample of a study of identical twins. TCRdb analysed the 5' RACE reads with MiXCR anew, one entry per CDR3 protein. The data hold about 460,000 distinct CDR3 sequences, with more than 13% observed a single time. This sample also appeared in a second study, on yellow fever vaccine responses in identical twins.

The sequenced sample was CD4+ T cells sorted from blood. The receptors originated from a young woman in good health. CDR3s include the opening cysteine and the closing phenylalanine or tryptophan. A D gene is named only where the DNA matches it firmly. Expanded clones are given a class, and other clones once, few, many or no size at all.

CDR3nt: TGCAGTGCTAGGCATTCGACTAGCGGGACACCCGGGCAGTACTTC
CDR3aa: CSARHSTSGTPGQYF
d_gene: TRBD2
v_gene: TRBV20-1
abundance: -
j_gene: TRBJ2-7

CDR3nt: TGTGCCAGCAGACCACGAGGGAGCCGGGAGTACTTC
CDR3aa: CASRPRGSREYF
d_gene: -
v_gene: TRBV28
abundance: -
j_gene: TRBJ2-7

CDR3nt: TGTGCCAGCAGTTACACAGAAGCACTTTCCTACGAGCAGTACTTC
CDR3aa: CASSYTEALSYEQYF
d_gene: -
v_gene: TRBV27
abundance: -
j_gene: TRBJ2-7

CDR3nt: TGTGCCAGCAGTTTCGACAGGGGAGGAGAGACCCAGTACTTC
CDR3aa: CASSFDRGGETQYF
d_gene: TRBD1
v_gene: TRBV28
abundance: few
j_gene: TRBJ2-5

CDR3nt: TGTGCCACCCAGGGGGGGGAACGGAACACCATATATTTT
CDR3aa: CATQGGERNTIYF
d_gene: TRBD1
v_gene: TRBV12-3/TRBV12-4
abundance: few
j_gene: TRBJ1-3

CDR3nt: TGCGCCAGCAGCTTGGTGACAGGGGGCTTGTTTGACAATGAGCAGTTCTTC
CDR3aa: CASSLVTGGLFDNEQFF
d_gene: TRBD1
v_gene: TRBV5-1
abundance: few
j_gene: TRBJ2-1

CDR3nt: TGTGCCAGCAGTTTAGTCGGGGGTGTCTACAATGAGCAGTTCTTC
CDR3aa: CASSLVGGVYNEQFF
d_gene: -
v_gene: TRBV12-3/TRBV12-4
abundance: few
j_gene: TRBJ2-1

CDR3nt: TGTGCCAGCAGCACAACGGACAGAGCCAAACCAGAGCAGTACTTC
CDR3aa: CASSTTDRAKPEQYF
d_gene: -
v_gene: TRBV4-2
abundance: many
j_gene: TRBJ2-7

CDR3nt: TGTGCCAGCAGTCCCCCCGGTCCGGGGGAGCAGTACTTC
CDR3aa: CASSPPGPGEQYF
d_gene: -
v_gene: TRBV28
abundance: -
j_gene: TRBJ2-7

CDR3nt: TGCGCCAGCAGGGGGGGCGGCAAAAACATTCAGTACTTC
CDR3aa: CASRGGGKNIQYF
d_gene: -
v_gene: TRBV10-2
abundance: many
j_gene: TRBJ2-4

CDR3nt: TGTGCCAGCAGATTAACTGACAATGGCTACACCTTC
CDR3aa: CASRLTDNGYTF
d_gene: -
v_gene: TRBV2
abundance: -
j_gene: TRBJ1-2

CDR3nt: TGCAGTGCTAGAGCTAGGGGCGCGAGCTATGGCTACACCTTC
CDR3aa: CSARARGASYGYTF
d_gene: -
v_gene: TRBV20-1
abundance: few
j_gene: TRBJ1-2

CDR3nt: TGCAGTGGCATCTCCTACAATGAGCAGTTCTTC
CDR3aa: CSGISYNEQFF
d_gene: -
v_gene: TRBV20-1
abundance: -
j_gene: TRBJ2-1

CDR3nt: TGCAGTGCTAGAGATTTGAGACTAGCGTGGCATGAGCAGTTCTTC
CDR3aa: CSARDLRLAWHEQFF
d_gene: TRBD2
v_gene: TRBV20-1
abundance: -
j_gene: TRBJ2-1

CDR3nt: TGTGCCATCGGACAGGGAGTTAGCTCTGGGGCCAACGTCCTGACTTTC
CDR3aa: CAIGQGVSSGANVLTF
d_gene: TRBD1
v_gene: TRBV10-3
abundance: -
j_gene: TRBJ2-6

CDR3nt: TGTGCCAGCGCCTTAGGACTAGCGGGAACTCTACCCAATGAGCAGTTCTTC
CDR3aa: CASALGLAGTLPNEQFF
d_gene: TRBD2
v_gene: TRBV18
abundance: few
j_gene: TRBJ2-1

CDR3nt: TGCAGTGCTACATCTTACGAGCAGTACTTC
CDR3aa: CSATSYEQYF
d_gene: -
v_gene: TRBV20-1
abundance: many
j_gene: TRBJ2-7

CDR3nt: TGCAGCGTTATGGGAGCAGGACCTATAGGCAATCAGCCCCAGCATTTT
CDR3aa: CSVMGAGPIGNQPQHF
d_gene: -
v_gene: TRBV29-1
abundance: many
j_gene: TRBJ1-5

CDR3nt: TGTGCCAGCAGCATGACTAGCGGGGGGGTTAATGAGCAGTTCTTC
CDR3aa: CASSMTSGGVNEQFF
d_gene: TRBD2
v_gene: TRBV12-3/TRBV12-4
abundance: -
j_gene: TRBJ2-1

CDR3nt: TGCAGCGTTGGAGTTCCCGAGGGAACAGATACGCAGTATTTT
CDR3aa: CSVGVPEGTDTQYF
d_gene: -
v_gene: TRBV29-1
abundance: many
j_gene: TRBJ2-3

CDR3nt: TGTGCCAGCATTTCTCGGGACCGAGTCTACGAGCAGTACTTC
CDR3aa: CASISRDRVYEQYF
d_gene: -
v_gene: TRBV12-3/TRBV12-4
abundance: -
j_gene: TRBJ2-7

CDR3nt: TGTGCCAGCAGCTTATTGGCGGGGAACACTGAAGCTTTCTTT
CDR3aa: CASSLLAGNTEAFF
d_gene: -
v_gene: TRBV7-3
abundance: -
j_gene: TRBJ1-1

CDR3nt: TGCGCCAGCAGCTTGGGGACAGGGGGCTCCTACAATGAGCAGTTCTTC
CDR3aa: CASSLGTGGSYNEQFF
d_gene: TRBD1
v_gene: TRBV5-1
abundance: once
j_gene: TRBJ2-1

CDR3nt: TGTGCCAGCAGCCCGCCCGGGACTAGCGTCTACAATGAGCAGTTCTTC
CDR3aa: CASSPPGTSVYNEQFF
d_gene: TRBD2
v_gene: TRBV13
abundance: -
j_gene: TRBJ2-1

CDR3nt: TGCGCCAGCAGTCGAACAGGGGGTGCGACCCACTACGAGCAGTACTTC
CDR3aa: CASSRTGGATHYEQYF
d_gene: TRBD1
v_gene: TRBV5-1
abundance: -
j_gene: TRBJ2-7

CDR3nt: TGCAGTGCTAGAGCCGGACTAGCGGACTACAATGAGCAGTTCTTC
CDR3aa: CSARAGLADYNEQFF
d_gene: TRBD2
v_gene: TRBV20-1
abundance: many
j_gene: TRBJ2-1

CDR3nt: TGTGCCAGCAGCGCCATGTTTTCGGGGTACAATGAGCAGTTCTTC
CDR3aa: CASSAMFSGYNEQFF
d_gene: -
v_gene: TRBV9
abundance: many
j_gene: TRBJ2-1

CDR3nt: TGCGCCAGCAGCCAGAGAAGGGGAGAGACCCAGTACTTC
CDR3aa: CASSQRRGETQYF
d_gene: -
v_gene: TRBV4-3
abundance: few
j_gene: TRBJ2-5

CDR3nt: TGTGCCAGCAGACAGCGGTCCTATAGCACAGATACGCAGTATTTT
CDR3aa: CASRQRSYSTDTQYF
d_gene: -
v_gene: TRBV6-4
abundance: -
j_gene: TRBJ2-3

CDR3nt: TGTGCCAGCAGCTTGTGGGAGAAGCACCCCGAGCAGTACTTC
CDR3aa: CASSLWEKHPEQYF
d_gene: -
v_gene: TRBV7-2
abundance: -
j_gene: TRBJ2-7

CDR3nt: TGTGCCAGCTCACCGGACGCCGGGAGCACAGATACGCAGTATTTT
CDR3aa: CASSPDAGSTDTQYF
d_gene: -
v_gene: TRBV18
abundance: -
j_gene: TRBJ2-3

CDR3nt: TGTGCCAGCAGTGCCCCGGCTGCATACGAGCAGTACTTC
CDR3aa: CASSAPAAYEQYF
d_gene: -
v_gene: TRBV28
abundance: -
j_gene: TRBJ2-7

CDR3nt: TGCGCCAGCAGCTTGGACAGACAGCCCCGGAACACCATATATTTT
CDR3aa: CASSLDRQPRNTIYF
d_gene: -
v_gene: TRBV5-1
abundance: few
j_gene: TRBJ1-3

CDR3nt: TGCGCCAGCAGTCGACTAGCGGGAGGGCCAGGGAATGAGCAGTTCTTC
CDR3aa: CASSRLAGGPGNEQFF
d_gene: TRBD2
v_gene: TRBV5-1
abundance: many
j_gene: TRBJ2-1

CDR3nt: TGTGCCAGCAGGGCCGATAGGTCCCAGCTGTCTAGCGAGCAGTACTTC
CDR3aa: CASRADRSQLSSEQYF
d_gene: -
v_gene: TRBV27
abundance: -
j_gene: TRBJ2-7

CDR3nt: TGTGCCAGCAGTGGGACTAGCGGGGGGGTGTTCTTC
CDR3aa: CASSGTSGGVFF
d_gene: TRBD2
v_gene: TRBV6-5
abundance: -
j_gene: TRBJ2-1

CDR3nt: TGCAGTGCTAGACCCCTAGCGGGAGGCACAGATACGCAGTATTTT
CDR3aa: CSARPLAGGTDTQYF
d_gene: TRBD2
v_gene: TRBV20-1
abundance: -
j_gene: TRBJ2-3

CDR3nt: TGTGCCAGCAGTCCGAGCGGGAGCCAGACTAAGACCCAGTACTTC
CDR3aa: CASSPSGSQTKTQYF
d_gene: TRBD2
v_gene: TRBV7-9
abundance: few
j_gene: TRBJ2-5

CDR3nt: TGCGCCAGCAGCCCTGGGACAGGGGGCGACACCGGGGAGCTGTTTTTT
CDR3aa: CASSPGTGGDTGELFF
d_gene: TRBD1
v_gene: TRBV5-1
abundance: -
j_gene: TRBJ2-2

CDR3nt: TGTGCCTGGAACAGGGGGCTCGACAATGAGCAGTTCTTC
CDR3aa: CAWNRGLDNEQFF
d_gene: TRBD1
v_gene: TRBV30
abundance: few
j_gene: TRBJ2-1

CDR3nt: TGTGCCAGCAGCCCCTTGGGTAGCGGGGGGAAAGAGACCCAGTACTTC
CDR3aa: CASSPLGSGGKETQYF
d_gene: TRBD2
v_gene: TRBV3-1
abundance: -
j_gene: TRBJ2-5

CDR3nt: TGTGCCAGCAGTTTAGAGGGGCCCACTGAAGCTTTCTTT
CDR3aa: CASSLEGPTEAFF
d_gene: -
v_gene: TRBV12-3/TRBV12-4
abundance: few
j_gene: TRBJ1-1

CDR3nt: TGTGCCAGCGTGGACTACGGAAGGGAGACCCAGTACTTC
CDR3aa: CASVDYGRETQYF
d_gene: -
v_gene: TRBV12-3/TRBV12-4
abundance: -
j_gene: TRBJ2-5

CDR3nt: TGTGCCAGCAGCCGCACAGGGGTAGAGACCCAGTACTTC
CDR3aa: CASSRTGVETQYF
d_gene: TRBD1
v_gene: TRBV28
abundance: -
j_gene: TRBJ2-5

CDR3nt: TGTGCCACCAGCAGAGCGGGATTCTATGGCTACACCTTC
CDR3aa: CATSRAGFYGYTF
d_gene: -
v_gene: TRBV15
abundance: many
j_gene: TRBJ1-2

CDR3nt: TGTGCCAGCAGCCAAGCTTCGGGACAGGGCTACGAGCAGTACTTC
CDR3aa: CASSQASGQGYEQYF
d_gene: TRBD1
v_gene: TRBV3-1
abundance: few
j_gene: TRBJ2-7

CDR3nt: TGCGCCAGCAGCTTGGCCCCGACTCAGTTAAGCTCCTACAATGAGCAGTTCTTC
CDR3aa: CASSLAPTQLSSYNEQFF
d_gene: -
v_gene: TRBV5-1
abundance: few
j_gene: TRBJ2-1

CDR3nt: TGTGCCAGCAGATTCAGGGCGGATACCGGGGAGCTGTTTTTT
CDR3aa: CASRFRADTGELFF
d_gene: -
v_gene: TRBV2
abundance: -
j_gene: TRBJ2-2

CDR3nt: TGCAGTGCTAGAGGGCTGGAACCCAGCTCCTACAATGAGCAGTTCTTC
CDR3aa: CSARGLEPSSYNEQFF
d_gene: -
v_gene: TRBV20-1
abundance: few
j_gene: TRBJ2-1

CDR3nt: TGTGCCAGCCGACTAGTATCCGAGCAGTACTTC
CDR3aa: CASRLVSEQYF
d_gene: -
v_gene: TRBV2
abundance: few
j_gene: TRBJ2-7

CDR3nt: TGCGCCAGCAGCTTGCTAACGCAGCCAGATACGCAGTATTTT
CDR3aa: CASSLLTQPDTQYF
d_gene: -
v_gene: TRBV5-1
abundance: many
j_gene: TRBJ2-3

CDR3nt: TGTGCCAGCAGCTTAGCGGGCAAGCATTTGTCTGAAGCTTTCTTT
CDR3aa: CASSLAGKHLSEAFF
d_gene: -
v_gene: TRBV7-2
abundance: few
j_gene: TRBJ1-1

CDR3nt: TGTGCCAGCAGGTGGAGGGTAAACACCGGGGAGCTGTTTTTT
CDR3aa: CASRWRVNTGELFF
d_gene: -
v_gene: TRBV12-3/TRBV12-4
abundance: -
j_gene: TRBJ2-2

CDR3nt: TGCGCCAGCAGCTTGACAGGGCAGGCTGGGGCCAACGTCCTGACTTTC
CDR3aa: CASSLTGQAGANVLTF
d_gene: -
v_gene: TRBV5-1
abundance: -
j_gene: TRBJ2-6

CDR3nt: TGTGCCAGCAGTGAAACGGAGGGCACTGAAGCTTTCTTT
CDR3aa: CASSETEGTEAFF
d_gene: -
v_gene: TRBV2
abundance: few
j_gene: TRBJ1-1